This passage covers 14 T cell receptor beta chains from one sample sequenced in a study of cytomegalovirus exposure and HLA in healthy donors. 60 Vbeta and 13 Jbeta primers were used in PCR. Sequencing was performed with immunoSEQ multiplex PCR; in TCRdb, only in-frame clones are kept and a portion is missing. The sample lists 90,000 or so clones, about three quarters occurring once. The sample taken for sequencing was PBMCs. The receptors were sampled from a boy aged 10-17 years in good health and CMV-seronegative.

On this clone itself: A read error may produce the germline difference seen at one junction end. The V call is TRBV2, the J call TRBJ1-5; D gene uncertain. The germline V gene encodes CDR1 SNHLY and CDR2 FYNNEI. The CDR3 covers 14 residues. CDR3 nucleotide sequence: TGTGCCAGCAGAGAAGTACCGGTAAATCAGCCCCAGCATTTT. Translation gives CASREVPVNQPQHF.

The rearrangement uses TRBV7-7 and TRBJ2-5; maybe TRBD1 (6 bases). This CDR3 region has 13 residues. The V end lost 3 bases, the J end lost 2 bases, and 7 bases lay between the germline ends. CDR1 and CDR2 from the germline V gene are SSHAT and FNYEAQ (reference sequence). In DNA form, the CDR3 reads TGTGCCAGCAGCTTTGGACAGCAAGAGACCCAGTACTTC. It translates to CASSFGQQETQYF.

V usage is TRBV19 and J usage is TRBJ1-5; 7 bases are shared with TRBD1. V was clipped by 3 bases and J by 0 bases; unmatched bases: 14. CDR1 LNHDA and CDR2 SQIVND come from the germline V gene (reference sequence). This CDR3 contains 19 residues. CDR3 sequence reads: CASSIGGQPLIYSNQPQHF. The DNA for the CDR3 is TGTGCCAGTAGTATTGGGGGACAGCCTCTAATTTATAGCAATCAGCCCCAGCATTTT.

The chain employs TRBV5-1 and TRBJ2-7; the D gene is possibly TRBD1 (6 bases). CDR1 SGHRS and CDR2 YFSETQ come from the germline V gene. With 5 bases removed from V and 3 bases from J, the gap between germline ends came to 12 bases. This CDR3 region has 13 residues. The chain's CDR3 is CASRGGYIYEQYF. CDR3 bases: TGCGCCAGCAGAGGGGGATATATCTACGAGCAGTACTTC.

This chain connects TRBV7-6 to TRBJ2-7; D is unclear. V was cut by 5 bases and J by 1 base, with 12 bases left in between. The CDR3 totals 14 residues. The germline V gene encodes CDR1 SGHVS and CDR2 FNYEAQ. The CDR3 spells CASSQSPDSYEQYF. The CDR3, as DNA: TGTGCCAGCAGCCAGTCCCCAGATTCCTACGAGCAGTACTTC.

This chain links TRBV27 with TRBJ1-5; D remains unclear. The CDR3 has 13 residues. Germline CDR1 and CDR2: MNHEY and SMNVEV (reference sequence). The V end was cut by 6 bases, the J end by 0 bases, with 6 bases between. Here the CDR3 reads CASSSDSNQPQHF. Here the CDR3 DNA reads TGTGCCAGCAGCTCAGATAGCAATCAGCCCCAGCATTTT.

This chain uses TRBV4-2 with TRBJ2-5, with 7 bases matching TRBD2. Germline V gene data show CDR1 as LGHNA and CDR2 as YNFKEQ. This CDR3 is 16 amino acids long. V was pared by 0 bases and J by 3 bases, with 7 bases of the junction left unmatched. This CDR3 reads CASSQEGSGIKETQYF. The CDR3 DNA follows: TGTGCCAGCAGCCAAGAAGGCAGCGGGATAAAAGAGACCCAGTACTTC.

This chain links TRBV6-6 with TRBJ1-1; 7 bases are shared with TRBD1. The V and J ends lost 6 bases and 3 bases, in that order; junction bases with no gene match: 10. Germline CDR1 reads MNHNY; CDR2 reads SVGAGI (reference sequence). The CDR3 sequence is 15 residues long. The chain's CDR3 is CASSQSTGEDTEAFF. CDR3 bases: TGTGCCAGCAGCCAGAGCACAGGGGAGGACACTGAAGCTTTCTTT.

Written as DNA, the CDR3 is TGTGCCACCAGCAGAGACCCACGGGGGAACTACGAGCAGTACTTC. It is translated as CATSRDPRGNYEQYF. The chain has TRBV15 and TRBJ2-7; D might be TRBD2 (6 bases). Germline loops: CDR1 LNHNV, CDR2 YYDKDF (reference sequence). Trimming took 0 bases from V and 3 from J, leaving 12 bases between them. The CDR3 has 15 residues.

The chain is built from TRBV18 and TRBJ1-5, with D unclear. The CDR3 contains 14 residues. V shed 2 bases and J shed 2 bases, with 7 bases lying between them. From germline, CDR1 is KGHSH and CDR2 LQKENI. This CDR3 is CASSPDIGNQPQHF. The CDR3 DNA reads as TGTGCCAGCTCACCAGACATCGGCAATCAGCCCCAGCATTTT.

The chain uses TRBV19 and TRBJ1-1, with a possible D match to TRBD1 (5 bases). The CDR3 loop spans 13 amino acids. Looked up from germline, CDR1 is LNHDA and CDR2 is SQIVND (reference sequence). Trimming took off 4 bases at V and 3 bases at J, with 9 bases between the two ends. In DNA, the CDR3 is TGTGCCAGTAGTAGAGACAGTTACACTGAAGCTTTCTTT. As protein: CASSRDSYTEAFF.

This chain connects TRBV30 to TRBJ2-7, with D tentatively TRBD2 (6 bases). The CDR3 totals 14 residues. Trimming stripped 5 bases from V and 0 bases from J, with 14 bases between. Looked up from germline, CDR1 is GTSNPN and CDR2 is SVGIG (reference sequence). The CDR3 nucleotides are TGTGCCTGGCTGCGGGACCGAGACTCCTACGAGCAGTACTTC. Protein product: CAWLRDRDSYEQYF.

CDR3 sequence reads: CASGQTYGYTF. The DNA for the CDR3 is TGTGCCAGCGGGCAGACCTATGGCTACACCTTC. This chain joins TRBV27 and TRBJ1-2; no reliable D call. Germline loops: CDR1 MNHEY, CDR2 SMNVEV (reference sequence). Trimming removed 8 bases at V and 4 bases at J, with 8 bases between. CDR3 size: 11 residues.

The chain employs TRBV2 and TRBJ1-6, with D unresolved. V gave up 7 bases and J gave up 0 bases, with 10 bases separating them. The CDR3 has 15 residues. Germline loops: CDR1 SNHLY, CDR2 FYNNEI. The CDR3 protein is CASTRDFSYNSPLHF. DNA of the CDR3: TGTGCCAGCACGCGGGATTTCTCCTATAATTCACCCCTCCACTTT.